The subject of this entry is one TCR beta chain. This table comes from immunoSEQ multiplex PCR, and its TCRdb copy is limited to in-frame clones, with some not included. The table has some 120,000 clones, around nine tenths seen once; the top ten hold roughly 2.7%. This sample was included in a study of control samples from healthy donors and cancer patients. With 1 base removed from V and 1 base from J, the gap between germline ends came to 1 base. Germline assignment: CDR1 MDHEN and CDR2 SYDVKM. The CDR3 length is 12 residues. The J gene is TRBJ2-5, the V gene TRBV28; D unclear. This TCR was recovered from a man between 18 and 29 years old in good health. Sequences were obtained from blood. The CDR3 reads CASSLSQETQYF. CDR3 in DNA: TGTGCCAGCAGTTTATCCCAAGAGACCCAGTACTTC.